Below, 7 T cell receptor beta chains from the same sample are listed, as sequenced in a study of sequential checkpoint blockade in melanoma. TCRdb's table, derived via immunoSEQ multiplex PCR, lists solely in-frame clones and lacks some. The repertoire holds about 5,100 clones, with less than 20% as singletons. Treatment indicated: randomized to nivolumab then ipilimumab (arm A) or the reverse (arm B). The source material was tumor tissue (inferred from file names), sampled from a patient given nivolumab and ipilimumab in sequence. The origin of the receptors is a human donor with melanoma.

This chain joins TRBV28 and TRBJ2-2, with 8 bases fitting TRBD2. The V gene end was trimmed by 7 bases and the J gene end by 0 bases; junction bases not matched to a gene: 1. The CDR3 sequence is 14 residues long. Germline V gene data show CDR1 as MDHEN and CDR2 as SYDVKM. DNA of the CDR3: TGTGCCAGCATAGCGGGGCCGAACACCGGGGAGCTGTTTTTT. Translated, it gives CASIAGPNTGELFF. Using reference TRBV28 and TRBJ2-2 for the parts outside the CDR3, the full variable domain is DVKVTQSSRYLVKRTGEKVFLECVQDMDHENMFWYRQDPGLGLRLIYFSYDVKMKEKGDIPEGYSVSREKKERFSLILESASTNQTSMYLCASIAGPNTGELFFGEGSRLTVL.

The V gene is TRBV11-3, the J gene TRBJ2-1; 10 bases are shared with TRBD2. The CDR3 is 15 amino acids. Trimming cost V 3 bases and J 5 bases; bases outside gene matches: 4. In germline, CDR1 is SGHNT, CDR2 YENEEA. CDR3 nucleotides: TGTGCCAGCAGCTTGGGAGGACTAGCGGACAATGAGCAGTTCTTC. Translated: CASSLGGLADNEQFF. The variable domain in full, with the rest retrieved from reference TRBV11-3 and TRBJ2-1, is EAGVVQSPRYKIIEKKQPVAFWCNPISGHNTLYWYLQNLGQGPELLIRYENEEAVDDSQLPKDRFSAERLKGVDSTLKIQPAELGDSAVYLCASSLGGLADNEQFFGPGTRLTVL.

By share, this clone counts as medium-sized (0.01 to 0.1%). The chain uses TRBV6-8 and TRBJ1-1; D not resolved. From germline, CDR1 is MNHGY and CDR2 SAAAGT. Trimming took off 2 bases at V and 3 bases at J, with 10 bases between the two ends. The CDR3 spans 14 residues. The CDR3 bases are TGTGCCAGCAGTTACATGCAGGCCGACACTGAAGCTTTCTTT. Translated: CASSYMQADTEAFF.

The J gene is TRBJ1-3, the V gene TRBV30; unclear D gene. CDR1 and CDR2 (germline): GTSNPN, SVGIG (reference sequence). Deletions cut 4 bases from V and 0 bases from J, with 10 bases between. The CDR3 runs to 14 residues. The CDR3 loop reads CAWTQVRSGNTIYF. CDR3 bases: TGTGCCTGGACGCAAGTCCGCTCTGGAAACACCATATATTTT.

The chain combines TRBV5-1 with TRBJ1-1; D gene ambiguous. The CDR3 runs to 15 residues. With 1 base removed from V and 5 bases from J, the gap between germline ends came to 15 bases. Germline CDR1 is SGHRS and CDR2 is YFSETQ. DNA for the CDR3: TGCGCCAGCAGCTTGCCAGCGGGAACGGGGACTGAAGCTTTCTTT. It codes for CASSLPAGTGTEAFF. Full variable domain (missing parts from reference TRBV5-1 and TRBJ1-1): KAGVTQTPRYLIKTRGQQVTLSCSPISGHRSVSWYQQTPGQGLQFLFEYFSETQRNKGNFPGRFSGRQFSNSRSEMNVSTLELGDSALYLCASSLPAGTGTEAFFGQGTRLTVV.

This clone appeared a few times. The chain joins TRBV5-1 to TRBJ2-3; 7 bases match TRBD2. The V and J ends lost 4 bases and 5 bases, in that order; junction bases with no gene match: 16. Germline CDR1 and CDR2: SGHRS and YFSETQ. This CDR3 is 17 amino acids long. CDR3 bases: TGCGCCAGCAGCCTCGCCTATTGGGGGGGAGGGGAAGATACGCAGTATTTT. Protein product: CASSLAYWGGGEDTQYF.

This clone was counted ten times or more. The genes are TRBV6-8 and TRBJ2-3, with D tentatively TRBD2 (5 bases). The CDR3 is 14 residues long. Germline V gene sequence: CDR1 MNHGY, CDR2 SAAAGT. Trimming pared 5 bases from V and 7 bases from J, leaving 16 bases between. The DNA of the CDR3 is TGTGCCAGCAGTCCAAACCTAGGGAGCTATACGCAGTATTTT. It encodes CASSPNLGSYTQYF.